This T cell receptor beta chain is drawn from a study of cytomegalovirus exposure and HLA in healthy donors (dated by TCRdb to 2016 to 2017). Looking at the study overall: According to a later analysis, one platform produced both the roughly 120 validation repertoires and the 720 or so repertoires of the first cohort. A separate validation cohort of 100 to 150 different subjects was used in addition to the roughly 700-subject first cohort. The study was designed to test whether signatures of past pathogen exposure could be identified by cataloging public T cell receptors. The study combined high-throughput TCR immunosequencing, statistical association of individual TCRs with disease status, and machine learning to predict cytomegalovirus infection status. Study-wide conclusions, independent of this receptor: All 120 or so repertoires were used to score co-occurrence in the validation cohort in a later analysis, because that analysis had no HLA typing for the cohort. Cytomegalovirus status was reported to be diagnosed by the classifier with high specificity and sensitivity in both the original and validation cohorts. Most TCR sequences were observed very rarely across donors, whereas some public TCRs were present in many individuals. In vitro tests confirmed that a few of the cytomegalovirus-associated TCR beta chains recognize cytomegalovirus antigens. A total of 150 to 200 TCR beta chains were listed by the study as associated with cytomegalovirus. Subsequent analysis determined that TCRs grouped into clusters in the first cohort also showed a tendency toward co-occurrence across the 120 or so validation repertoires, and about 94% of cluster scores exceeded 0. According to the authors, the approach could potentially be generalized to other disease states and immunological phenotypes.

Library preparation used the immunoSEQ multiplex PCR assay. Processing in the source paper ran as follows. A statistical classification framework was built for diagnosing cytomegalovirus status from the catalog of TCR beta chain sequences. Here the immuneACCESS table is served through TCRdb, limited to in-frame sequences with V and J called. Missing clones are a known gap in these copies; in checked studies unresolved V genes cover under half, and the rest lacks a known reason. D and trimming were read from the DNA, whereas the V and J calls and clone size are those reported in that table. For this sample the table gives more than 200,000 clones, of which roughly 87% were detected only once. Jointly, the top ten make up around 12% of the sample. Separate from the roughly 630-subject first cohort, the validation cohort of roughly 120 subjects was the group to which the donors belonged. Concerning this clone itself: Its antigen has not been determined. Base-call qualities are not available, and no considerably larger clone is one nucleotide away.

The sequenced material came from PBMCs. The origin of this receptor is a man between 18 and 35 years old in good health and CMV-seropositive.

The nucleotide sequence reads TGTGCCAGCAGTGATCTGGGACCCCAAGGGGGTACGCAGTATTTT. It translates to CASSDLGPQGGTQYF. The sequence joins TRBV2 to TRBJ2-3; matching of 6 bases hints at TRBD1 as the D gene. The CDR3 contains 15 residues, cysteine and phenylalanine counted. Of the read, only the CDR3 DNA is kept; its 45 bases are in frame from base 1. For CDR1 and CDR2, the germline V gene lists SNHLY and FYNNEI. The V and J ends are trimmed by 3 bases and 8 bases, leaving 18 bases between them.